This T cell receptor (beta chain) stems from a study of T cells after posttransplantation cyclophosphamide. Study results and limitations: Donor-recipient repertoire similarity was low at 1-2 months, rising over year one. Skin or GI-infiltrating T cells shared few TRB sequences with blood. After PTCy, TRB diversity resembled that of CNI/methotrexate controls.

To note about this clone: Its antigen is not identified.

Busulfan-fludarabine conditioning, marrow transplant, and cyclophosphamide on days +3 and +4 were administered. Germline CDR1 reads SGHRS; CDR2 reads YFSETQ. V lost 3 bases, J lost 2 bases, and 10 bases stayed unmatched. The CDR3 is made up of 16 amino acids. Generated by immunoSEQ multiplex PCR, the TCRdb table keeps only in-frame clones and is missing some. The repertoire holds some 20,000 clones, roughly 87% seen once, with about 7% in the top ten. This receptor was identified in a female patient aged 35-55 years who received an allogeneic stem cell transplant from a related donor, was CMV-positive, and had no GVHD. Some T cells may be graft donor cells. V gene TRBV5-1 combines with J gene TRBJ2-5; 7 nucleotides agree with TRBD2. Specimen: PBMCs, collected after allogeneic stem cell transplant with posttransplant cyclophosphamide. The CDR3 region has the DNA TGCGCCAGCAGCTCCTTGGGGTTGCGGGGGCAAGAGACCCAGTACTTC. The encoded protein is CASSSLGLRGQETQYF.